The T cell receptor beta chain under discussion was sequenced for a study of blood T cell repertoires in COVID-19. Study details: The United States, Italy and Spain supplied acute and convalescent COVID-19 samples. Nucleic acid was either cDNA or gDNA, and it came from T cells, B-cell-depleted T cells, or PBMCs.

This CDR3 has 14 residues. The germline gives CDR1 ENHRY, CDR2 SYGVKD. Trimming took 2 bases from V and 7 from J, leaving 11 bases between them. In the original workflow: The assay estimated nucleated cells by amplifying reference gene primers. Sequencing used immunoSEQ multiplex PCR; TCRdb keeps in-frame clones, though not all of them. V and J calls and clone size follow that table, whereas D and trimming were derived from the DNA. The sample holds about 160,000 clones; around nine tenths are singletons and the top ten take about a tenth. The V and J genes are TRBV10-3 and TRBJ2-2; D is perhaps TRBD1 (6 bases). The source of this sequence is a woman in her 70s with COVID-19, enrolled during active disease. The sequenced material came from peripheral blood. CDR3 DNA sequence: TGTGCCATCAGTGAGATGGGGGCGGACGGGGAGCTGTTTTTT. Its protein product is CAISEMGADGELFF.